The rows below give T cell receptor beta chains drawn from one sample of a study of cytomegalovirus exposure and HLA in healthy donors. TCRdb keeps only in-frame clones here, not all; method: immunoSEQ multiplex PCR. Among a few hundred thousand clones listed, roughly 80% were seen once. Sequenced: PBMCs. Every receptor here comes from a man between 25 and 39 years old in good health and CMV-seronegative. The conserved cysteine and the conserved F or W are not part of the CDR3 here. Fields, in order: J gene, V gene, CDR3 protein.

>TRBJ1-2|TRBV27
ASSLGSTGAYGYT
>TRBJ2-7|TRBV6-5
ASRAYGPVLYEQY
>TRBJ2-1|TRBV6-6
ASRGGGVGEQF
>TRBJ1-4|TRBV11-3
ASARVPPGLF
>TRBJ2-5|TRBV7-9
ASSLAGGQETQY
>TRBJ2-7|TRBV7-9
ASSDRGFGEQY
>TRBJ1-1|TRBV28
ASSLEGDGTEAF
>TRBJ2-1|TRBV6-5
ASRTAGGRNEQF
>TRBJ1-3|TRBV4-1
ASSLESSGNTIY
>TRBJ1-3|TRBV5-8
ASSGNSAGNTIY
>TRBJ1-5|TRBV28
ASSFPRQGRQPQH
>TRBJ1-4|TRBV4-2
ASSQEAGGNEKLF
>TRBJ1-2|TRBV19
ASIARNRSGYT
>TRBJ1-6|TRBV7-4
ASSIHGQGPVSYNSPLH
>TRBJ1-6|TRBV9
ASSVASHPENSPLH
>TRBJ1-1|TRBV28
ATREAVNTEAF
>TRBJ2-7|TRBV11-2
ASSLGAGTGLEQY
>TRBJ2-7|TRBV29-1
SVGEATYEQY
>TRBJ1-5|TRBV19
ASSPGQGGAQPQH
>TRBJ2-1|TRBV6-1
ASSDRGFNEQF
>TRBJ1-1|TRBV6-1
ASSVTGGNTEAF
>TRBJ1-1|TRBV5-4
ASSLEGVTEAF
>TRBJ2-5|TRBV5-4
ASSFGDRGRRRVGETQY
>TRBJ1-6|TRBV9
ASSADSSYNSPLH
>TRBJ2-7|TRBV4-1
ASSQEEAGPYEQY
>TRBJ2-1|TRBV7-3
ASSLETGGEQF
>TRBJ2-3|TRBV6-4
ASSDGLSTDTQY
>TRBJ2-3|TRBV11-2
ASSLLQGAADTQY
>TRBJ2-3|TRBV6-5
ASRPTGGGTDTQY